The source of this T cell receptor (beta chain) is a study of Graves' ophthalmopathy and Graves' hyperthyroidism. Findings and caveats of the study: Ophthalmopathy progression was predicted by the model at 60% to 71% sensitivity and about 74% specificity.

Amplification from RNA transcripts yielded the TCR beta CDR3 regions. HTBI primers primed a first-round RT-PCR, and a second-round multiplex PCR followed. Via MiXCR, TCRdb re-called the multiplex PCR reads, giving one row per CDR3 protein. Of some 400,000 distinct CDR3 sequences in the sample, around 18% are singletons; the top ten hold around 1.6%. Trimming stripped 6 bases from V and 3 bases from J, with 18 bases between. The CDR3 consists of 15 residues. This clonotype was detected many times. Its antigen remains unknown. This sequence joins TRBV12-3 or TRBV12-4 and TRBJ2-7, with a tentative D call TRBD1 (6 bases). The sequencing input was peripheral blood. The clonotype comes from a woman aged 18-29 years with Graves' ophthalmopathy. CDR3 in DNA: TGTGCCAGCAGCCCAGGACAGCTCGAAGGCTACGAGCAGTACTTC. Translation gives CASSPGQLEGYEQYF.